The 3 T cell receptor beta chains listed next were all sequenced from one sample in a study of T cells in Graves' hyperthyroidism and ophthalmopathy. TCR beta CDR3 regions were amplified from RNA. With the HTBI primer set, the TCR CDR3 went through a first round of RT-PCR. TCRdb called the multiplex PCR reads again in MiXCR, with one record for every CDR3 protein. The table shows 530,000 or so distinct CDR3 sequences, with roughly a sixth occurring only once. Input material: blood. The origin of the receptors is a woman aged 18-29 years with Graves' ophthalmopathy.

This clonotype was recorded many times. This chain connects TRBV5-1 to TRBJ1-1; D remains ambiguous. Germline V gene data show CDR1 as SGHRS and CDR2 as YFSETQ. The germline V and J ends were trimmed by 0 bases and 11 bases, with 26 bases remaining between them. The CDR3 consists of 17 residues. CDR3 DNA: TGCGCCAGCAGCTTGGACCAGACGGGGTCTCCTTTTACGGGGGCTTTCTTT. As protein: CASSLDQTGSPFTGAFF.

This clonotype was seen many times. The CDR3 loop is CASSSPQRGGTGELFF. The CDR3 DNA follows: TGTGCCAGCAGTTCACCGCAGCGGGGGGGCACCGGGGAGCTGTTTTTT. The V call is TRBV28, the J call TRBJ2-2; 10 bases match TRBD2. Germline V gene data show CDR1 as MDHEN and CDR2 as SYDVKM. Unmatched junction bases numbered 6, after V lost 4 bases and J lost 4 bases. The CDR3 spans 16 residues.

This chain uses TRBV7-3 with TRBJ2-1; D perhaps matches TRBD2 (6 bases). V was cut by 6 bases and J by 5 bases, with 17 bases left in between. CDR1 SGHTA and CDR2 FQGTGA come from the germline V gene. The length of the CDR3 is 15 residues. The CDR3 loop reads CASSRGVWTNNEQFF. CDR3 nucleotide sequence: TGTGCCAGCAGTAGAGGGGTATGGACTAACAATGAGCAGTTCTTC. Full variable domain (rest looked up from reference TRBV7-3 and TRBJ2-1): GAGVSQTPSNKVTEKGKYVELRCDPISGHTALYWYRQSLGQGPEFLIYFQGTGAADDSGLPNDRFFAVRPEGSVSTLKIQRTERGDSAVYLCASSRGVWTNNEQFFGPGTRLTVL.